Listed below are T cell receptor beta chains from one sample, sequenced in a study of cytomegalovirus exposure and HLA in healthy donors. The repertoire was sequenced with immunoSEQ multiplex PCR; TCRdb's copy has only in-frame clones and lacks some. The table includes about 130,000 clones, 70% to 80% detected once. What was sequenced was PBMCs. The receptor source for this set is a woman aged 60-75 years in good health and CMV-seropositive. Both conserved end residues are part of each CDR3. The order of the fields is D gene, clone size, J gene, V gene, CDR3 DNA, CDR3 protein. A D gene is named only where the DNA matches it firmly. Clone size is given for some rows only: seen once, a few or many times, or a class if the clone is expanded.

NA | NA | TRBJ2-1 | TRBV5-1 | TGCGCCAGCAGCCAACCTAGCGTTATGCGACATGAGCAGTTCTTC | CASSQPSVMRHEQFF
TRBD2 | NA | TRBJ2-1 | TRBV28 | TGTGCCAGCAGTTTGGCGGGAGGATCATCAGTGCAGTTCTTC | CASSLAGGSSVQFF
NA | NA | TRBJ2-5 | TRBV11-2 | TGTGCCAGCAGCTTATTAGGAGGGGTGGTGGAGACCCAGTACTTC | CASSLLGGVVETQYF
TRBD1 | NA | TRBJ1-2 | TRBV2 | TGTGCCAGCAGGACGGACAGGAAGAACTATGGCTACACCTTC | CASRTDRKNYGYTF
TRBD1 | NA | TRBJ1-5 | TRBV6-5 | TGTGCCAGCAAAACTGGACAGGGACCAATCTGGCCCCAGCATTTT | CASKTGQGPIWPQHF
NA | NA | TRBJ2-1 | TRBV5-1 | TGCGCCAGCACCCCGTCCTCAGTAATTAATGAGCAGTTCTTC | CASTPSSVINEQFF
NA | once | TRBJ2-7 | TRBV10-3 | TGTGCCGCCGCAGGGCCCACTTCCTACGAGCAGTACTTC | CAAAGPTSYEQYF
NA | few | TRBJ2-1 | TRBV10-2 | TGCGCCGGGGCCAGGGTAGAATCCAATGAGCAGTTCTTC | CAGARVESNEQFF
TRBD1 | NA | TRBJ2-7 | TRBV5-1 | TGCGCCAGCAGCAAGGACAGGGGGAACTACGAGCAGTACTTC | CASSKDRGNYEQYF
TRBD2 | NA | TRBJ2-7 | TRBV4-1 | TGCGCCAGCAGCCAAGGACTAGCGGGCCCCTACGAGCAGTACTTC | CASSQGLAGPYEQYF
TRBD2 | NA | TRBJ2-1 | TRBV9 | TGTGCCAGCAGCGCCCAAGGGGGTGACAGCGGGAGGTTCTTC | CASSAQGGDSGRFF
NA | NA | TRBJ1-5 | TRBV11-2 | TGTGCCAGCAGCGGGGGGTTTAGCAATCAGCCCCAGCATTTT | CASSGGFSNQPQHF
NA | NA | TRBJ2-3 | TRBV4-1 | TGCGCCAGCAGCCAAGAGCTGCCTAGGACGCAGTATTTT | CASSQELPRTQYF
TRBD1 | few | TRBJ1-3 | TRBV27 | TGTGCCAGCAGTTCCGACAGGGTCTCTGGAAACACCATATATTTT | CASSSDRVSGNTIYF
NA | NA | TRBJ2-3 | TRBV30 | TGTGCCTGGAAACGGGAGAGGTATCGGACAGATACGCAGTATTTT | CAWKRERYRTDTQYF
NA | NA | TRBJ2-7 | TRBV4-1 | TGCGCCAGCAGCCTCCGGGACTCCGACGGCGAGCAGTACTTC | CASSLRDSDGEQYF
NA | NA | TRBJ1-5 | TRBV15 | TGTGCCACCAGCGTACAGATCAATCAGCCCCAGCATTTT | CATSVQINQPQHF
NA | NA | TRBJ2-7 | TRBV28 | TGTGCCAGCAGCCATCCAAGTGTTGGACTTTCCTACGAGCAGTACTTC | CASSHPSVGLSYEQYF
NA | NA | TRBJ2-7 | TRBV2 | TGTGCCAGCCGGCAGGGCTACGAGCAGTACTTC | CASRQGYEQYF
TRBD2 | NA | TRBJ2-7 | TRBV5-6 | TGTGCCAGCAACCGGCGGGGAGGGTTTTTCTCCTACGAGCAGTACTTC | CASNRRGGFFSYEQYF
TRBD1 | NA | TRBJ1-2 | TRBV9 | TGTGCCAGCAGCGTAGGTCCAGGGACAGTTGAGGGCTACACCTTC | CASSVGPGTVEGYTF
NA | NA | TRBJ2-7 | TRBV5-1 | TGCGCCAGCAGCTCAACTAACTCCTACGAGCAGTACTTC | CASSSTNSYEQYF
NA | NA | TRBJ1-5 | TRBV5-1 | TGCGCCAGCAGCTTGGTAGCTGGGAATCAGCCCCAGCATTTT | CASSLVAGNQPQHF
NA | NA | TRBJ1-5 | TRBV6-1 | TGTGCCAGCAGTACGCAGGGCCAGCCGCCCCAGCATTTT | CASSTQGQPPQHF
TRBD1 | NA | TRBJ1-6 | TRBV6-5 | TGTGCCAGCACCACTGGACAGGGCGGGACACCCCTCCACTTT | CASTTGQGGTPLHF
NA | NA | TRBJ2-3 | TRBV2 | TGTGCCAGCAGATCCGGACTTCGCACAGATACGCAGTATTTT | CASRSGLRTDTQYF
NA | few | TRBJ1-4 | TRBV27 | TGTGCCAGCAGTTTATTAAGGGGGAGCGAAAAACTGTTTTTT | CASSLLRGSEKLFF
TRBD2 | NA | TRBJ2-5 | TRBV19 | TGTGCCAGTAGTATGGGAGGGGAGACCCAGTACTTC | CASSMGGETQYF
TRBD1 | once | TRBJ1-2 | TRBV28 | TGTGCCAGCAGGAGACAGGGTAGGGTTGGCTATGGCTACACCTTC | CASRRQGRVGYGYTF
TRBD1 | once | TRBJ1-2 | TRBV10-3 | TGTGCCATCAGTGAAATAGGGACAGGGGATGGCTACACCTTC | CAISEIGTGDGYTF
NA | NA | TRBJ1-1 | TRBV7-2 | TGTGCCAGCAGCTTAGGGGCAGGGTTCATGAACACTGAAGCTTTCTTT | CASSLGAGFMNTEAFF
TRBD2 | NA | TRBJ2-3 | TRBV28 | TGTGCCAGCAGTTCTACGGGACTAGCGGGCTTCGGCGCAGATACGCAGTATTTT | CASSSTGLAGFGADTQYF
NA | NA | TRBJ2-2 | TRBV14 | TGTGCCAGCAGCCCCCTACCCGGCAGACTTGACACCGGGGAGCTGTTTTTT | CASSPLPGRLDTGELFF
TRBD2 | NA | TRBJ2-3 | TRBV19 | TGTGCCAGTAGTATGACAGCGGGAGTGGCAGATACGCAGTATTTT | CASSMTAGVADTQYF
NA | NA | TRBJ1-2 | TRBV28 | TGTGTCGGCGGGGGGCACTATGGCTACACCTTC | CVGGGHYGYTF
TRBD1 | NA | TRBJ2-7 | TRBV6-5 | TGTGCCAGCAGTAGAGGGACAGCCGAAGGCGAGCAGTACTTC | CASSRGTAEGEQYF
TRBD1 | NA | TRBJ2-7 | TRBV28 | TGTGCCAGCAGTTTTGGGGACAGGGGCGAGCAGTACTTC | CASSFGDRGEQYF
TRBD1 | NA | TRBJ1-1 | TRBV19 | TGTGCCAGTAGACACGGGACAGTACTTGAAGCTTTCTTT | CASRHGTVLEAFF
TRBD2 | NA | TRBJ2-1 | TRBV27 | TGTGCCAGCAGTTTATCCGCGGGACTAGCGGCCAATGAGCAGTTCTTC | CASSLSAGLAANEQFF
TRBD1 | few | TRBJ1-6 | TRBV28 | TGTGCCAGCATAAGAACAGGGGTTAATTCACCCCTCCACTTT | CASIRTGVNSPLHF
NA | NA | TRBJ2-5 | TRBV27 | TGTGCCAGCAGAACGGGAGCTCCAGAGACCCAGTACTTC | CASRTGAPETQYF
NA | NA | TRBJ2-7 | TRBV2 | TGTGCCAGCAGTGAATCCTCAGGGATCGACGAGCAGTACTTC | CASSESSGIDEQYF
TRBD1 | NA | TRBJ1-1 | TRBV19 | TGTGCCAGTAGCCAACAGGGGGCGCGTACTGAAGCTTTCTTT | CASSQQGARTEAFF
TRBD1 | NA | TRBJ1-1 | TRBV6-5 | TGTGCCAGCAGTTACTCGGGACAGGGGAAAACTGCTGAAGCTTTCTTT | CASSYSGQGKTAEAFF
NA | NA | TRBJ2-1 | TRBV12-5 | TGTGCTAGTGGTTTGGAGACTGTCAATGAGCAGTTCTTC | CASGLETVNEQFF
TRBD1 | NA | TRBJ2-6 | TRBV5-4 | TGTGCCAGCAGCTTGCACAGGGGGTCTGGGGCCAACGTCCTGACTTTC | CASSLHRGSGANVLTF